Listed here are 16 T cell receptor beta chains from one sample, sequenced in a study of T cells in localized non-small cell lung cancer. TCRdb's table, derived via immunoSEQ multiplex PCR, lists solely in-frame clones and lacks some. The sample contains approximately 81,000 clones, more than 75% of which appear only once. Sequenced material: peripheral blood, taken before any cancer treatment. Receptors originate from a woman aged 35-70 years with stage I squamous cell lung carcinoma.

The chain has TRBV9 and TRBJ2-5; 8 bases align to TRBD2. The germline V gene encodes CDR1 SGDLS and CDR2 YYNGEE. The CDR3 loop spans 15 amino acids. V gave up 0 bases and J gave up 10 bases; unmatched junction bases: 11. CDR3 nucleotides: TGTGCCAGCAGCGTAGACTGGACGGGGGGGCTAGGCCAGTACTTC. Residues: CASSVDWTGGLGQYF.

The chain uses TRBV5-1 and TRBJ1-1, with 8 positions matching TRBD1. This CDR3 has 15 amino acids. With V trimmed by 4 bases and J by 1 base, 6 bases remained unmatched. Germline V gene sequence: CDR1 SGHRS, CDR2 YFSETQ. The CDR3 nucleotides are TGCGCCAGCAGCGGGAGAACAGGGGGGAACACTGAAGCTTTCTTT. Amino acid sequence: CASSGRTGGNTEAFF.

This sequence joins TRBV6-1 and TRBJ1-1; D unresolved. The V gene's germline CDR1 is MNHNS and CDR2 SASEGT. This CDR3 is 13 amino acids long. With 5 bases removed from V and 5 bases from J, the gap between germline ends came to 12 bases. The CDR3 loop reads CASSSPFLTEAFF. The CDR3 DNA follows: TGTGCCAGCAGTTCCCCCTTCTTGACTGAAGCTTTCTTT.

The chain employs TRBV5-8 and TRBJ1-2; D perhaps matches TRBD1 (6 bases). V gave up 1 base and J gave up 4 bases, with 14 bases separating them. Germline values: CDR1 SGHTS, CDR2 YDEGEE. The CDR3 runs to 15 residues. CDR3 sequence reads: CASSLSQGRTYGYTF. As DNA, the CDR3 is TGTGCCAGCAGCTTGTCCCAGGGGCGAACCTATGGCTACACCTTC. Full variable domain (remainder filled in from reference TRBV5-8 and TRBJ1-2): EAGVTQSPTHLIKTRGQQATLRCSPISGHTSVYWYQQALGLGLQFLLWYDEGEERNRGNFPPRFSGRQFPNYSSELNVNALELEDSALYLCASSLSQGRTYGYTFGSGTRLTVV.

This clone was observed a few times. The chain joins TRBV6-5 to TRBJ1-6; 9 bases match TRBD1. V gave up 2 bases and J gave up 7 bases; unmatched junction bases: 3. The V gene's germline CDR1 is MNHEY and CDR2 SVGAGI. This CDR3 region has 15 residues. The DNA of the CDR3 is TGTGCCAGCAGTTACGGGGACAGGGAAAATTCACCCCTCCACTTT. It codes for CASSYGDRENSPLHF.

V and J are TRBV28 and TRBJ2-5; D gene ambiguous. Germline V gene lookup returns CDR1 MDHEN and CDR2 SYDVKM. The CDR3 has 11 amino acids. With 8 bases removed from V and 0 bases from J, the gap between germline ends came to 4 bases. The CDR3 coding sequence is TGTGCCAGCGGGTACCAAGAGACCCAGTACTTC. This gives the protein CASGYQETQYF.

The chain employs TRBV9 and TRBJ1-1, with TRBD1 matching over 7 bases. CDR3 size: 14 residues. Per the germline V gene, CDR1 is SGDLS and CDR2 is YYNGEE. The J segment lost 5 bases and the V segment lost 4 bases, leaving 8 bases of the junction unmatched. CDR3 loop: CASSPRQGRTEAFF. CDR3 in DNA: TGTGCCAGCAGCCCCCGACAGGGTAGGACTGAAGCTTTCTTT.

This chain joins TRBV5-6 and TRBJ1-4; maybe TRBD1 (6 bases). Germline V gene lookup returns CDR1 SGHDT and CDR2 YYEEEE. V lost 3 bases and J lost 6, with 18 bases in between. CDR3 length: 16 amino acids. The CDR3 protein is CASSSGRVPGDEKLFF. The CDR3 DNA sequence: TGTGCCAGCAGCTCAGGAAGGGTTCCAGGGGATGAAAAACTGTTTTTT.

This chain connects TRBV5-1 to TRBJ2-7; either TRBD1 or TRBD2 may supply D (6 bases each). Germline V gene lookup returns CDR1 SGHRS and CDR2 YFSETQ. This CDR3 spans 14 amino acids. The V end lost 4 bases, the J end lost 6 bases, and 17 bases lay between the germline ends. The DNA of the CDR3 is TGCGCCAGCAGCCCCGGGACGAAGGGGGGCGAGCAGTACTTC. This gives the protein CASSPGTKGGEQYF.

The CDR3 protein is CAWSVSGGQPQHF. In DNA form, the CDR3 reads TGTGCCTGGAGTGTATCGGGAGGTCAGCCCCAGCATTTT. V gene TRBV30 combines with J gene TRBJ1-5; D not certain. The ends were cut back, 0 bases at V and 6 bases at J, with 9 bases in the middle. Per germline, CDR1 GTSNPN and CDR2 SVGIG (reference sequence). The CDR3 has 13 residues. Full variable domain (outside the CDR3, taken from reference TRBV30 and TRBJ1-5): SQTIHQWPATLVQPVGSPLSLECTVEGTSNPNLYWYRQAAGRGLQLLFYSVGIGQISSEVPQNLSASRPQDRQFILSSKKLLLSDSGFYLCAWSVSGGQPQHFGDGTRLSIL.

V gene TRBV6-6 combines with J gene TRBJ2-3; 11 nucleotides align to TRBD2. The V segment lost 6 bases and the J segment 1 base; nucleotides outside the gene matches: 3. This CDR3 has 15 residues. Germline lookup yields CDR1 MNHNY and CDR2 SVGAGI (reference sequence). In DNA form, the CDR3 reads TGTGCCAGCAGCCAACTAGCGGGGGGCACAGATACGCAGTATTTT. This codes for CASSQLAGGTDTQYF.

This chain connects TRBV30 to TRBJ1-6; no clear D gene. The V end lost 1 base, the J end lost 9 bases, and 10 bases lay between the germline ends. CDR1 and CDR2 (germline): GTSNPN, SVGIG (reference sequence). The CDR3 has 13 amino acids. The CDR3: CAWSGEGRSPLHF. The CDR3 DNA reads as TGTGCCTGGAGTGGAGAGGGCCGTTCACCCCTCCACTTT.

This clone was counted only a few times. The chain links TRBV5-8 to TRBJ2-7, with 7 bases matching TRBD1. The germline CDR1 and CDR2 sequences are SGHTS and YDEGEE. There are 13 residues in the CDR3. With 4 bases clipped from V and 2 bases from J, the junction kept 3 bases outside the gene matches. CDR3 nucleotides: TGTGCCAGCAGCATTGGACAGGCCTACGAGCAGTACTTC. Protein sequence: CASSIGQAYEQYF. Variable domain in full (rest from reference TRBV5-8 and TRBJ2-7): EAGVTQSPTHLIKTRGQQATLRCSPISGHTSVYWYQQALGLGLQFLLWYDEGEERNRGNFPPRFSGRQFPNYSSELNVNALELEDSALYLCASSIGQAYEQYFGPGTRLTVT.

This clone was counted a single time. The J gene is TRBJ1-1, the V gene TRBV5-1; D gene uncertain. V was trimmed by 1 base and J by 1 base, leaving 11 bases between them. Germline values: CDR1 SGHRS, CDR2 YFSETQ. The CDR3 length is 15 residues. The CDR3 region is CASSLRVGQNTEAFF. In DNA form, the CDR3 reads TGCGCCAGCAGCTTGCGGGTAGGGCAGAACACTGAAGCTTTCTTT.

The chain employs TRBV5-1 and TRBJ1-4; 7 nucleotides line up with TRBD1. V lost 4 bases, J lost 9 bases, and 9 bases stayed unmatched. The CDR3 sequence is 14 residues long. Germline V gives CDR1 SGHRS, CDR2 YFSETQ. In nucleotides, the CDR3 is TGCGCCAGCAGCCCCGGACAGGCGGAGAAAAAACTGTTTTTT. Translating gives CASSPGQAEKKLFF. The whole variable domain, filled in from reference TRBV5-1 and TRBJ1-4, reads KAGVTQTPRYLIKTRGQQVTLSCSPISGHRSVSWYQQTPGQGLQFLFEYFSETQRNKGNFPGRFSGRQFSNSRSEMNVSTLELGDSALYLCASSPGQAEKKLFFGSGTQLSVL.

V usage is TRBV6-5 and J usage is TRBJ1-1; D is ambiguous. The CDR3 runs to 12 residues. Germline CDR1 MNHEY, CDR2 SVGAGI. The V and J ends lost 4 bases and 1 base respectively, with 4 bases between them. CDR3 residues: CASSWGNTEAFF. CDR3 DNA: TGTGCCAGCAGTTGGGGGAACACTGAAGCTTTCTTT.